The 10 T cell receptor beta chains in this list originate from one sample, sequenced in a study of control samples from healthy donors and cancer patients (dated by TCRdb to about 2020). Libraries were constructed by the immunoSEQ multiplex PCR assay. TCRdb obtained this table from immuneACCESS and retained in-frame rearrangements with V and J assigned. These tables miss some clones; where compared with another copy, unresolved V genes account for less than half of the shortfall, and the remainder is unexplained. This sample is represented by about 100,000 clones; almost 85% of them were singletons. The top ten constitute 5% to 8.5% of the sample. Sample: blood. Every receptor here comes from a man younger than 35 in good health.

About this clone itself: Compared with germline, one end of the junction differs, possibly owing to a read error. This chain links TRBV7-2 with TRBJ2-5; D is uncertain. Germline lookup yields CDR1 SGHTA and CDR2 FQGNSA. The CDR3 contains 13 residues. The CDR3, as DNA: TGTGCCAGCAGCCCGCCTTTCCCAGAGATCCAGTACTTC. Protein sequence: CASSPPFPEIQYF.

CDR3 sequence (DNA): TGTGCCAGCGGCAGCACAGGGGTGCGGGACATTCAGTACTTC. Amino acids: CASGSTGVRDIQYF. J is TRBJ2-4 and V is TRBV28; 7 positions agree with TRBD1. The V gene's germline CDR1 is MDHEN and CDR2 SYDVKM. This CDR3 spans 14 amino acids. Trimming at V came to 8 bases and at J to 8 bases, leaving 12 bases not matched to a gene.

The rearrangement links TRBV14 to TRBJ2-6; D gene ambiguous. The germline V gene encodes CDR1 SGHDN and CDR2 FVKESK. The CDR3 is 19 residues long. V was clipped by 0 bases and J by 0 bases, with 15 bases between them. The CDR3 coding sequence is TGTGCCAGCAGCCAAGATTTAAACAGTTATCTCTCTGGGGCCAACGTCCTGACTTTC. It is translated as CASSQDLNSYLSGANVLTF.

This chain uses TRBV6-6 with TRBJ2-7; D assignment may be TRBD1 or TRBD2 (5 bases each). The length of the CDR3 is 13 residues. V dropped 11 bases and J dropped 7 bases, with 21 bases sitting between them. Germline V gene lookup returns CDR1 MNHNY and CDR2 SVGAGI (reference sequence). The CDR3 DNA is TGTGCCTGTCGCAGGGACGGTTCAGGGGAGCAGTACGTC. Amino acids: CACRRDGSGEQYV.

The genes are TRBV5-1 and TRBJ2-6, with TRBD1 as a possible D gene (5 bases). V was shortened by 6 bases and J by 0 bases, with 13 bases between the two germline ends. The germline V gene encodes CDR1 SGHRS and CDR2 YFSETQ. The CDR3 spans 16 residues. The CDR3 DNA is TGCGCCAGCACCCGACAGAGTAACTCTGGGGCCAACGTCCTGACTTTC. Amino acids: CASTRQSNSGANVLTF.

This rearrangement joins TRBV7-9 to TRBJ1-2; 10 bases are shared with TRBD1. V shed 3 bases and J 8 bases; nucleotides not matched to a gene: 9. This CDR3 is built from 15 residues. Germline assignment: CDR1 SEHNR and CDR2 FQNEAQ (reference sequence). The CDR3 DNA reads TGTGCCAGCAGCTTGGGGACAGGGGTTTCTCGGGGCTACACCTTC. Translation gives CASSLGTGVSRGYTF. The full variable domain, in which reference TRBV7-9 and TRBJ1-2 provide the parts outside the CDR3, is DTGVSQNPRHKITKRGQNVTFRCDPISEHNRLYWYRQTLGQGPEFLTYFQNEAQLEKSRLLSDRFSAERPKGSFSTLEIQRTEQGDSAMYLCASSLGTGVSRGYTFGSGTRLTVV.

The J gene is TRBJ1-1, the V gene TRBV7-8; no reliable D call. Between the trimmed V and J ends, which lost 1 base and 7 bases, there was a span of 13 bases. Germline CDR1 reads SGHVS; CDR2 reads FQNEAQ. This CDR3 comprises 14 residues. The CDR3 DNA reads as TGTGCCAGCAGCTTAGAAGTCAATACCGTTGAAGCTTTCTTT. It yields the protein CASSLEVNTVEAFF.

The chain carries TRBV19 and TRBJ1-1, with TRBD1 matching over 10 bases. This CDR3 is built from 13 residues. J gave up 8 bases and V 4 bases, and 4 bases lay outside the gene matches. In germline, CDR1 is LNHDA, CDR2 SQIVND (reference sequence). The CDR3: CASSTRQGAEAFF. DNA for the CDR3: TGTGCCAGTAGTACGAGACAGGGGGCGGAAGCTTTCTTT.

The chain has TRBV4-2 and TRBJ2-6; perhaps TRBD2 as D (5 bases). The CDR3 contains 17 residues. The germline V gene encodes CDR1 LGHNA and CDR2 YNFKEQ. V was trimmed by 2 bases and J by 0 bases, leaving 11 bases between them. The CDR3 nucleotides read TGTGCCAGCAGCCAATCCCTAGCCACCTCTGGGGCCAACGTCCTGACTTTC. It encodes CASSQSLATSGANVLTF.

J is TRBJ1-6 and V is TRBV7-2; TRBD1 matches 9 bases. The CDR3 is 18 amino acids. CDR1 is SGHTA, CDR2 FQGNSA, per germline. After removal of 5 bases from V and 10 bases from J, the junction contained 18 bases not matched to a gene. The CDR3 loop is CASSRDREKRLNGSPLHF. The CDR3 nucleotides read TGTGCCAGCAGCCGGGACAGGGAAAAAAGGTTGAATGGATCACCCCTCCACTTT.